This section outlines one T cell receptor beta chain sequence together with its context. What it recognizes is unknown. This sample stems from a study of cytomegalovirus exposure and HLA in healthy donors. Findings and caveats of the study: The classifier reportedly diagnosed cytomegalovirus status with high specificity and sensitivity. No immune exposure information besides CMV serostatus was available.

J was trimmed by 8 bases and V by 6 bases; bases with no gene match: 4. Germline V CDR1 and CDR2: MNHEY, SVGAGI. The CDR3 consists of 13 residues. The PCR made use of 60 Vbeta and 13 Jbeta primers. Assay used: immunoSEQ multiplex PCR; TCRdb lists only in-frame clones, some missing. The repertoire table contains 200,000 or so clones. The chain combines TRBV6-5 with TRBJ2-1; 10 bases map to TRBD2. The material sequenced was PBMCs. The TCR originated in a girl aged 2 to 9 in good health and CMV-seropositive. CDR3 amino acids: CASRASGSYEQFF. The CDR3 region has the DNA TGTGCCAGCAGGGCTAGCGGGAGTTATGAGCAGTTCTTC.